This TCR beta chain was documented in a study of early T cells in non-severe SARS-CoV-2 infection. Study details: Sequenced bulk RNA came from whole blood that was unsorted, and chains were unpaired.

Study-level results: VDJdb matching skewed toward anti-spike CD8 responses, missing private and CD4 specificities.

The CDR3 is 19 residues long. The V and J ends lost 7 bases and 2 bases, in that order; junction bases with no gene match: 19. Separate cDNA molecules each had unique molecular identifiers attached to them. TCRdb reanalysed the 5' RACE reads using MiXCR and keeps one entry per CDR3 protein. The sample consists of around 33,000 distinct CDR3 sequences, approximately 6.9% of them appearing once. Many counts were recorded for this clonotype. No antigen is known for it. The sequenced sample consisted of whole blood. V gene TRBV12-3 or TRBV12-4 combines with J gene TRBJ2-2; 7 bases match TRBD1. The sequence was collected from an adult who was a healthcare worker with PCR-confirmed SARS-CoV-2 infection or an uninfected control (not recorded which). The CDR3 loop is CASTIGTDLKTTNTGELFF. In DNA form, the CDR3 reads TGTGCCAGCACCATCGGGACAGACCTGAAGACTACAAACACCGGGGAGCTGTTTTTT.